The rows below give T cell receptor beta chains drawn from one sample of a study of blood T cell repertoires in COVID-19. Assay used: immunoSEQ multiplex PCR; TCRdb lists only in-frame clones, some missing. The table lists about 200,000 clones, about nine tenths of them singletons. The source material was peripheral blood. The receptors stem from an older man with acute or convalescent COVID-19. The CDR3 runs from the conserved cysteine through the conserved F or W. A D gene is named only where the DNA matches it firmly. Clone size appears in some rows only: once, few, many, or a class for an expanded clone.

j_call v_call d_call clone_size cdr3_aa cdr3_nt
TRBJ2-5 TRBV29-1 TRBD1 once CSVREGAGETQYF TGCAGCGTTCGAGAGGGGGCGGGAGAGACCCAGTACTTC
TRBJ2-5 TRBV3-1/TRBV3-2 TRBD2 NA CASSQGGGAETQYF TGTGCCAGCAGCCAAGGGGGAGGGGCAGAGACCCAGTACTTC
TRBJ2-3 TRBV27 TRBD2 NA CASSSYLGLAAPQSSDTQYF TGTGCCAGCAGTTCCTATTTGGGACTAGCGGCGCCACAATCTTCAGATACGCAGTATTTT
TRBJ2-1 TRBV13 TRBD2 NA CASRSLGLAGYNEQFF TGTGCCAGCAGGTCGTTAGGTCTAGCGGGATACAATGAGCAGTTCTTC
TRBJ2-2 TRBV7-2 TRBD1 once CASRRDRADTGELFF TGTGCCAGCAGGCGGGACAGGGCGGACACCGGGGAGCTGTTTTTT
TRBJ2-1 TRBV19 NA few CASRWRGRDEQFF TGTGCCAGTCGGTGGCGAGGCCGGGATGAGCAGTTCTTC
TRBJ2-3 TRBV7-2 NA NA CASTHPGITDTQYF TGTGCCAGCACCCACCCCGGGATTACAGATACGCAGTATTTT
TRBJ2-7 TRBV24-1 TRBD1 NA CATSDRDRETYEQYF TGTGCCACCAGTGACCGGGACAGGGAAACCTACGAGCAGTACTTC
TRBJ1-5 TRBV10-3 TRBD1 NA CAIRQGSNQPQHF TGTGCCATACGACAGGGGAGCAATCAGCCCCAGCATTTT
TRBJ1-2 TRBV28 NA NA CASSLQYGYTF TGTGCCAGCAGTTTACAGTATGGCTACACCTTC
TRBJ1-5 TRBV6-5 NA NA CASNQQTEQPQHF TGTGCCAGCAACCAACAGACAGAGCAGCCCCAGCATTTT
TRBJ1-2 TRBV10-3 NA NA CAISSPGGDGNYGYTF TGTGCCATCAGTTCCCCGGGGGGCGATGGTAACTATGGCTACACCTTC
TRBJ2-7 TRBV7-9 NA NA CASTPGPERPDYEQYF TGTGCCAGCACCCCAGGCCCCGAGCGGCCTGACTACGAGCAGTACTTC
TRBJ2-7 TRBV30 TRBD1 NA CARTPGTGVDEQYF TGTGCCAGAACCCCCGGGACAGGGGTTGACGAGCAGTACTTC
TRBJ1-4 TRBV19 TRBD1 NA CASSIGDRGPEKLFF TGTGCCAGTAGTATAGGGGACAGGGGACCAGAAAAACTGTTTTTT
TRBJ2-5 TRBV7-9 TRBD1 NA CASSPVGTGVPDETQYF TGTGCCAGCAGCCCGGTGGGGACAGGGGTGCCCGATGAGACCCAGTACTTC
TRBJ2-2 TRBV15 NA NA CATSRGMAQAGELFF TGTGCCACCAGCAGAGGCATGGCACAGGCCGGGGAGCTGTTTTTT
TRBJ1-5 TRBV6-5 NA few CASKQNSNQPQHF TGTGCCAGCAAACAAAATAGCAATCAGCCCCAGCATTTT
TRBJ1-2 TRBV7-2 TRBD1 once CASSLGQGYGYTF TGTGCCAGCAGCTTAGGACAGGGTTATGGCTACACCTTC
TRBJ1-6 TRBV6-6 NA NA CASSFTGYNSPLHF TGTGCCAGCAGTTTTACAGGTTATAATTCACCCCTCCACTTT
TRBJ2-2 TRBV7-3 NA few CATRQATTGELFF TGTGCCACAAGGCAGGCTACTACCGGGGAGCTGTTTTTT
TRBJ2-1 TRBV4-1 TRBD2 NA CASSQRLAGVVRFF TGCGCCAGCAGCCAAAGACTAGCGGGAGTAGTGCGGTTCTTC
TRBJ2-1 TRBV24-1 TRBD2 once CATSDSNSGRAVELFF TGTGCCACCAGTGATTCCAATAGCGGGAGGGCCGTAGAGTTGTTCTTC
TRBJ1-1 TRBV7-9 NA NA CASSLTGHSNTEAFF TGTGCCAGCAGCCTTACGGGACACTCGAACACTGAAGCTTTCTTT
TRBJ2-3 TRBV7-2 TRBD2 NA CASRPLAGAVDTQYF TGTGCCAGCAGACCACTAGCGGGAGCTGTGGATACGCAGTATTTT
TRBJ2-5 TRBV11-2 TRBD2 once CASSPLAGGETQYF TGTGCCAGCAGCCCCCTAGCGGGAGGAGAGACCCAGTACTTC
TRBJ2-3 TRBV6-5 NA NA CASSYGGGRTDTQYF TGTGCCAGCAGTTACGGGGGCGGGAGAACAGATACGCAGTATTTT
TRBJ2-7 TRBV19 NA few CASSIQLLYEQYF TGTGCCAGTAGTATACAACTTCTTTACGAGCAGTACTTC
TRBJ1-2 TRBV7-2 TRBD1 NA CASSPGQYYGYTF TGTGCCAGCAGCCCGGGACAGTACTATGGCTACACCTTC
TRBJ2-3 TRBV18 TRBD2 NA CASSPPGGASTDTQYF TGTGCCAGCTCACCACCGGGAGGGGCTTCCACAGATACGCAGTATTTT
TRBJ1-6 TRBV2 NA NA CASFRTAVNSPLHF TGTGCCAGCTTCCGGACAGCAGTCAATTCACCCCTCCACTTT
TRBJ2-1 TRBV19 TRBD2 NA CASSNYLAGKYNEQFF TGTGCCAGTAGTAATTATCTAGCGGGGAAATACAATGAGCAGTTCTTC
TRBJ1-4 TRBV21-1 NA NA CASSKARGTGGIYNEKLFF TGTGCCAGCAGCAAAGCGCGGGGAACAGGGGGCATTTACAATGAAAAACTGTTTTTT
TRBJ1-5 TRBV19 NA few CASKGGQGSQPQHF TGTGCCAGCAAGGGGGGGCAGGGGTCTCAGCCCCAGCATTTT
TRBJ2-2 TRBV9 NA NA CASSVVVGGGELFF TGTGCCAGCAGCGTAGTAGTCGGTGGCGGGGAGCTGTTTTTT
TRBJ2-5 TRBV19 TRBD1 NA CASRRTGGVQETQYF TGTGCCAGTAGACGGACAGGGGGCGTCCAAGAGACCCAGTACTTC
TRBJ2-7 TRBV7-8 NA NA CASSLLQGGLEQYF TGTGCCAGCAGCTTATTACAGGGTGGCCTCGAGCAGTACTTC
TRBJ2-1 TRBV15 TRBD2 NA CATSEKRASGRGNEQFF TGTGCCACCAGCGAGAAAAGGGCGAGCGGGAGGGGCAATGAGCAGTTCTTC
TRBJ2-3 TRBV29-1 NA NA CSVGPRFGEQYF TGCAGCGTTGGTCCCAGGTTCGGGGAGCAGTATTTT
TRBJ2-5 TRBV18 TRBD2 NA CASSPRTRRLQETQYF TGTGCCAGCTCACCCCGGACTAGAAGGCTCCAAGAGACCCAGTACTTC
TRBJ2-1 TRBV6-6 TRBD1 few CALKGQGDYNEQFF TGTGCCCTCAAGGGGCAGGGGGACTACAATGAGCAGTTCTTC
TRBJ1-2 TRBV19 NA NA CASKWTDYGYTF TGTGCCAGTAAGTGGACAGACTATGGCTACACCTTC
TRBJ2-5 TRBV5-1 NA NA CASRPVLGGAETQYF TGCGCCAGCAGACCGGTGTTAGGGGGTGCGGAGACCCAGTACTTC
TRBJ2-1 TRBV5-1 TRBD1 NA CASSLLTGSEQFF TGCGCCAGCAGCTTACTGACAGGGAGTGAGCAGTTCTTC
TRBJ2-5 TRBV7-3 TRBD2 NA CASSSGLAGETQYF TGTGCCAGCAGCTCGGGACTAGCGGGCGAGACCCAGTACTTC
TRBJ1-2 TRBV6-5 TRBD1 NA CASSPGQGANYGYTF TGTGCCAGCAGTCCGGGACAGGGGGCGAACTATGGCTACACCTTC
TRBJ1-4 TRBV19 NA NA CASSIGGVPNEKLFF TGTGCCAGTAGTATAGGGGGGGTCCCAAATGAAAAACTGTTTTTT
TRBJ1-1 TRBV2 TRBD1 NA CASRAGGWNTEAFF TGTGCCAGCAGGGCAGGGGGCTGGAACACTGAAGCTTTCTTT
TRBJ2-5 TRBV11-1 NA NA CASSSLQGLRETQYF TGTGCCAGCAGCTCGCTACAGGGTTTGAGGGAGACCCAGTACTTC
TRBJ2-7 TRBV4-2 TRBD2 few CASSPGLAGGSSYEQYF TGTGCCAGCAGCCCCGGACTAGCGGGAGGGAGCTCCTACGAGCAGTACTTC
TRBJ2-7 TRBV7-2 TRBD2 NA CASSSLRLAGNYEQYF TGTGCCAGCAGCTCACTCCGACTAGCGGGCAACTACGAGCAGTACTTC
TRBJ2-3 TRBV7-3 TRBD2 once CASSLLPSGSTDTQYF TGTGCCAGCAGCTTACTGCCTAGCGGTAGCACAGATACGCAGTATTTT
TRBJ1-2 TRBV6-5 TRBD1 NA CASRLTGDYGYTF TGTGCCAGCAGATTAACAGGGGACTATGGCTACACCTTC